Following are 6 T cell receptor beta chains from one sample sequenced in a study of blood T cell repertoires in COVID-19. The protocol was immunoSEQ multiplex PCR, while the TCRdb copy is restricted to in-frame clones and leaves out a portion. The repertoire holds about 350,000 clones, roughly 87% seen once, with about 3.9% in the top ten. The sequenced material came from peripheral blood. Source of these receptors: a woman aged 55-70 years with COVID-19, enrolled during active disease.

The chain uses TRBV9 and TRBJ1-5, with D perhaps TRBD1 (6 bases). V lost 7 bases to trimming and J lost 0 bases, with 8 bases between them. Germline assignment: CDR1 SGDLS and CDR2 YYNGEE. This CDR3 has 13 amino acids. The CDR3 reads CASAGDSNQPQHF. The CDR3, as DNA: TGTGCCAGCGCAGGGGATAGCAATCAGCCCCAGCATTTT. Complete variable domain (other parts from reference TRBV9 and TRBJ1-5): DSGVTQTPKHLITATGQRVTLRCSPRSGDLSVYWYQQSLDQGLQFLIQYYNGEERAKGNILERFSAQQFPDLHSELNLSSLELGDSALYFCASAGDSNQPQHFGDGTRLSIL.

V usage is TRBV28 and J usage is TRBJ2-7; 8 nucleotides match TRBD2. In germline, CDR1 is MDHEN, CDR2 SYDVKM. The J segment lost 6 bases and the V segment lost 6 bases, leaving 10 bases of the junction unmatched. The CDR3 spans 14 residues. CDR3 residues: CASSPLGLAPEQYF. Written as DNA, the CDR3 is TGTGCCAGCAGCCCCCTTGGACTAGCCCCCGAGCAGTACTTC. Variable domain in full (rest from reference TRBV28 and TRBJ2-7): DVKVTQSSRYLVKRTGEKVFLECVQDMDHENMFWYRQDPGLGLRLIYFSYDVKMKEKGDIPEGYSVSREKKERFSLILESASTNQTSMYLCASSPLGLAPEQYFGPGTRLTVT.

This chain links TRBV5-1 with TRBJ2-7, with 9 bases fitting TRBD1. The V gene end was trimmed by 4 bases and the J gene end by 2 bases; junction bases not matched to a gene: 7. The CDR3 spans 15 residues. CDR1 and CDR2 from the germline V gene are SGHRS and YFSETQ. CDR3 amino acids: CASSTPGQGAYEQYF. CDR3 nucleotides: TGCGCCAGCAGCACGCCGGGACAGGGCGCCTACGAGCAGTACTTC.

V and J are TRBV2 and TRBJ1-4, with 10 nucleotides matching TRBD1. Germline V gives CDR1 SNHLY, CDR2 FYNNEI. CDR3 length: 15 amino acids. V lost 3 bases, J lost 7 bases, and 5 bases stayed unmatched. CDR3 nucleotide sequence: TGTGCCAGCAGTGAGCAGGGACAGGGGTCTGAAAAACTGTTTTTT. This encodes CASSEQGQGSEKLFF.

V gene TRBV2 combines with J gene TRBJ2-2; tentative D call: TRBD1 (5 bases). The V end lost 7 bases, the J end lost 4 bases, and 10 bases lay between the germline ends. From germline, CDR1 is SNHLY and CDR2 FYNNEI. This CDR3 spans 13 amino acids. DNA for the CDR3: TGTGCCAGCACTAGGGGCCCCACCGGGGAGCTGTTTTTT. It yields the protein CASTRGPTGELFF.

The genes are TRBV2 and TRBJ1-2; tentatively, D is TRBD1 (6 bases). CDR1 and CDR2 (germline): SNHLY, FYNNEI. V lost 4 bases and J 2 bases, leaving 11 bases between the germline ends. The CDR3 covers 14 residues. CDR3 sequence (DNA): TGTGCCAGCAGTGCCCCGGGACAAAACTATGGCTACACCTTC. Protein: CASSAPGQNYGYTF.